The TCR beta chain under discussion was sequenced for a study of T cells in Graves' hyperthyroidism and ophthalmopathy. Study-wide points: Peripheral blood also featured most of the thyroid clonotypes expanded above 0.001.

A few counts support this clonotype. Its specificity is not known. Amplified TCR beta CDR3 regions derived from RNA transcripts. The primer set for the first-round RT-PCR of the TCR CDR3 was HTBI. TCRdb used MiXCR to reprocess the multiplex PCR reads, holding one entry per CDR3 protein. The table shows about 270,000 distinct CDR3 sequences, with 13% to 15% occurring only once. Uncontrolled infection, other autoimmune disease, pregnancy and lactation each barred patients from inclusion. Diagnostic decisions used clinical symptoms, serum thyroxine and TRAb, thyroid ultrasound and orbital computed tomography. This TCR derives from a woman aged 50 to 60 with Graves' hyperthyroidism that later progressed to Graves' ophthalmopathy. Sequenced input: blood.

The CDR3 spells CASSIWPGSKVTQPQHF. The CDR3 bases are TGTGCCAGTAGTATATGGCCAGGCTCTAAGGTCACTCAGCCCCAGCATTTT. The chain links TRBV19 to TRBJ1-5; D remains unclear. Germline V gene sequence: CDR1 LNHDA, CDR2 SQIVND (reference sequence). V was shortened by 2 bases and J by 6 bases, with 20 bases between the two germline ends. This CDR3 is built from 17 residues.